This T cell receptor (beta chain) was captured in a study of blood T cell repertoires in COVID-19. Study as a whole: There were acute and convalescent COVID-19 samples, and they came from the United States, Italy and Spain.

CDR1 is DFQATT, CDR2 SNEGSKA, per germline (reference sequence). This CDR3 has 10 amino acids. This clone was counted only a few times. The protocol was immunoSEQ multiplex PCR, while the TCRdb copy is restricted to in-frame clones and leaves out a portion. The sample consists of tens of thousands of clones, around four fifths of them appearing once. This chain uses TRBV20-1 with TRBJ1-1; tentatively, D is TRBD1 (5 bases). Sequenced material: peripheral blood. This clonotype was obtained from a woman of 80 years or more with active or convalescent COVID-19. The CDR3 DNA reads TGCAGGGGGCTCGGGACTGAAGCTTTCTTT. This translates into CRGLGTEAFF.